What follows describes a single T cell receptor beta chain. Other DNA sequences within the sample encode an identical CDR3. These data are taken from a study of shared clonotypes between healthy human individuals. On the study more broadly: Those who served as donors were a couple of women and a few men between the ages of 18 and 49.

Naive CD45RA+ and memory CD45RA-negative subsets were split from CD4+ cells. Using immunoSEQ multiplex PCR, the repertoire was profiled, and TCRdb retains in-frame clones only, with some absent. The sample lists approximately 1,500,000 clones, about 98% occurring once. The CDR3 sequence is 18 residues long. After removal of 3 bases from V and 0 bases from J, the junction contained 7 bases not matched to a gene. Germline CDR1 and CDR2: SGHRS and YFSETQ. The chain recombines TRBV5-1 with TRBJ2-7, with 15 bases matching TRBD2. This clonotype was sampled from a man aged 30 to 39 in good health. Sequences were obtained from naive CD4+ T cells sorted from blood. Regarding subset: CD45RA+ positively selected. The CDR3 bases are TGCGCCAGCAGCTCCGGACTAGCGGGAGGGCCGAGCTCCTACGAGCAGTACTTC. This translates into CASSSGLAGGPSSYEQYF.